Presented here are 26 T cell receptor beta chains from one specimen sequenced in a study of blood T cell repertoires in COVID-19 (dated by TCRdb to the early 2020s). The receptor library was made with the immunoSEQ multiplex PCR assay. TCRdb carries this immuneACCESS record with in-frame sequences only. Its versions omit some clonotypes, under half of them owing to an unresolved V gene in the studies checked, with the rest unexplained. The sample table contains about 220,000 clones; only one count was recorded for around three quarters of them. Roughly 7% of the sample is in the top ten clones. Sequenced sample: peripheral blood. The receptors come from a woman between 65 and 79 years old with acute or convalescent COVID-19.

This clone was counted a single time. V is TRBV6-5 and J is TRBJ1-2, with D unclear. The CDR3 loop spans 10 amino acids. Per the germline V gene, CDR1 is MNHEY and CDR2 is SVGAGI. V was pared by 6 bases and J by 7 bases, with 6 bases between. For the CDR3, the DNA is TGTGCCAGCAGAACGAGTGGCTACACCTTC. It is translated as CASRTSGYTF.

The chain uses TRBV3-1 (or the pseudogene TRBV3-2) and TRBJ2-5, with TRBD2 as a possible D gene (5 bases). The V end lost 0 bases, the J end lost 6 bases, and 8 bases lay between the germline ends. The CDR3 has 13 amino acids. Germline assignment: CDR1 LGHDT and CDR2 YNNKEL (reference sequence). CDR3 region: CASSQDLAQTQYF. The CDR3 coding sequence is TGTGCCAGCAGCCAAGATCTAGCACAGACCCAGTACTTC.

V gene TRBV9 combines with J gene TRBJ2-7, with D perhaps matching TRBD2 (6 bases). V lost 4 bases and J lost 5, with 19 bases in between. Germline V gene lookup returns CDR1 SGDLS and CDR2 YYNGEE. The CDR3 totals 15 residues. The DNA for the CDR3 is TGTGCCAGCAGCAAAAGGCAGGAGGGTAACCACGAGCAGTACTTC. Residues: CASSKRQEGNHEQYF.

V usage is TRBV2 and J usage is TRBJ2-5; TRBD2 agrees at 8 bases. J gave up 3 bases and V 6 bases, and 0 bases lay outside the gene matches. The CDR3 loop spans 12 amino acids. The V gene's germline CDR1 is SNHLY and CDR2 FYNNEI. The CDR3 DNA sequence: TGTGCCAGCAGCGGGGGGGAAGAGACCCAGTACTTC. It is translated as CASSGGEETQYF.

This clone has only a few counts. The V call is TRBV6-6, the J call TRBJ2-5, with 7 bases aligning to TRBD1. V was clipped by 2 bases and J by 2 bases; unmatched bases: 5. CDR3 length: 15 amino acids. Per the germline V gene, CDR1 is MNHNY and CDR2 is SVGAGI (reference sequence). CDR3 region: CASSYDRRGQETQYF. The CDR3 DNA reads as TGTGCCAGCAGTTACGATCGCAGGGGGCAAGAGACCCAGTACTTC.

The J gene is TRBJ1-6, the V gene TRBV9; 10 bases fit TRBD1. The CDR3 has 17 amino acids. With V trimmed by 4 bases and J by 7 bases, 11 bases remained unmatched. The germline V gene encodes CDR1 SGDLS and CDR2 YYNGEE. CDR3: CASSRTTGGRNNSPLHF. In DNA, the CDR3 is TGTGCCAGCAGCAGGACGACAGGGGGCAGGAACAATTCACCCCTCCACTTT. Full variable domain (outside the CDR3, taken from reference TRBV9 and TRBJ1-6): DSGVTQTPKHLITATGQRVTLRCSPRSGDLSVYWYQQSLDQGLQFLIQYYNGEERAKGNILERFSAQQFPDLHSELNLSSLELGDSALYFCASSRTTGGRNNSPLHFGNGTRLTVT.

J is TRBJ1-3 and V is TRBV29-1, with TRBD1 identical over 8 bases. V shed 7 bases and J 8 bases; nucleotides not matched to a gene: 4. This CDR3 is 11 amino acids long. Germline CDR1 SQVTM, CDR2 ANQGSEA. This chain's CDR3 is CSAVQGDTIYF. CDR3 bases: TGCAGCGCGGTACAGGGGGACACCATATATTTT.

The CDR3 loop is CASSSRTADPRNSYNEQFF. CDR3 coding DNA: TGTGCCAGCAGCTCCCGAACGGCGGATCCCAGAAACTCCTACAATGAGCAGTTCTTC. The chain is built from TRBV7-2 and TRBJ2-1; D is unresolved. Germline CDR1 SGHTA, CDR2 FQGNSA. This CDR3 spans 19 amino acids. Trimming removed 4 bases from V and 0 bases from J, with 22 bases in between. Using reference TRBV7-2 and TRBJ2-1 for the parts outside the CDR3, the full variable domain is GAGVSQSPSNKVTEKGKDVELRCDPISGHTALYWYRQSLGQGLEFLIYFQGNSAPDKSGLPSDRFSAERTGGSVSTLTIQRTQQEDSAVYLCASSSRTADPRNSYNEQFFGPGTRLTVL.

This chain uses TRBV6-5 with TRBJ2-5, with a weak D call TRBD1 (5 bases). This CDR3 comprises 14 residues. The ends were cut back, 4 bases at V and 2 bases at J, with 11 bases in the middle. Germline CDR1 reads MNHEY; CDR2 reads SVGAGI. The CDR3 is CASSSVTAQETQYF. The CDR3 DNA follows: TGTGCCAGCAGTTCCGTGACAGCACAAGAGACCCAGTACTTC.

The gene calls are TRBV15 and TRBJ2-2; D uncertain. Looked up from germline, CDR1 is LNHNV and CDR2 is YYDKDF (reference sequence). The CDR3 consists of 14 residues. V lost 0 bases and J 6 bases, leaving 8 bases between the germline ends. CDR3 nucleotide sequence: TGTGCCACCAGCAGAGAGTGGGCCTCCGGGGAGCTGTTTTTT. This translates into CATSREWASGELFF. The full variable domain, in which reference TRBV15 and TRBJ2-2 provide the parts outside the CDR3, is DAMVIQNPRYQVTQFGKPVTLSCSQTLNHNVMYWYQQKSSQAPKLLFHYYDKDFNNEADTPDNFQSRRPNTSFCFLDIRSPGLGDTAMYLCATSREWASGELFFGEGSRLTVL.

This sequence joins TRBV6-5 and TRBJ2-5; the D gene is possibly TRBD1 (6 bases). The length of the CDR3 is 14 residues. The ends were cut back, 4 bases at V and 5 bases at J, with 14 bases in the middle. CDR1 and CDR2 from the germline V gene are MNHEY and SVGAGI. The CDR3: CASSSMGAGETQYF. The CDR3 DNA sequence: TGTGCCAGCAGTTCGATGGGGGCTGGGGAGACCCAGTACTTC.

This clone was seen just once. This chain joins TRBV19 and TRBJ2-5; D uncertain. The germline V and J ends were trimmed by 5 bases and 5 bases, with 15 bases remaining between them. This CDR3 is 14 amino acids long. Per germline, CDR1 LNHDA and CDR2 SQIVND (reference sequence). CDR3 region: CASSPTGAPETQYF. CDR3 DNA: TGTGCCAGTAGTCCTACGGGTGCCCCGGAGACCCAGTACTTC.

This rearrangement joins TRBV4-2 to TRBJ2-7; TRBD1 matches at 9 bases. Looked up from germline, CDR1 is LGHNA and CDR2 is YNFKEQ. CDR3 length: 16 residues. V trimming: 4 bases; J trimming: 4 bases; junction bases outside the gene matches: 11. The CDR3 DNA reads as TGTGCCAGCAGCCCCCTGGACAGGGGAGAACGATACGAGCAGTACTTC. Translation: CASSPLDRGERYEQYF.

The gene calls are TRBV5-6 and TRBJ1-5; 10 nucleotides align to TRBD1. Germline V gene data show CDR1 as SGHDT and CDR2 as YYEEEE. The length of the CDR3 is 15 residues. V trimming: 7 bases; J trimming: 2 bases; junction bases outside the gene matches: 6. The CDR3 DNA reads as TGTGCCAGCTCCCCCGGGACAGGGGGCAATCAGCCCCAGCATTTT. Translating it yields CASSPGTGGNQPQHF.

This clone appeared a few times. CDR3 nucleotides: TGCAGTGCTAGTAGGCAGGCCTTTGAGTATGGCTACACCTTC. Translated: CSASRQAFEYGYTF. The J gene is TRBJ1-2, the V gene TRBV20-1, with D hard to call. V was shortened by 3 bases and J by 5 bases, with 16 bases between the two germline ends. The germline CDR1 and CDR2 sequences are DFQATT and SNEGSKA (reference sequence). The CDR3 spans 14 residues.

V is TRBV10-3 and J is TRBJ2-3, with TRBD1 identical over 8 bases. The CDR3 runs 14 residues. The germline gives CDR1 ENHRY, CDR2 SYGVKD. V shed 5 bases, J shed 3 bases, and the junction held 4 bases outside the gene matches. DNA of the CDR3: TGTGCCATCAGTAGACAGGGGTATACAGATACGCAGTATTTT. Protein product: CAISRQGYTDTQYF.

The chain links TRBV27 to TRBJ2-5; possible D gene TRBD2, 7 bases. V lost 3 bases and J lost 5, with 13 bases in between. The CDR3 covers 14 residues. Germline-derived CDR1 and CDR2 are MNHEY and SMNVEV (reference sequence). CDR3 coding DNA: TGTGCCAGCAGTTTGCAGGGGCGGGGGGAGACCCAGTACTTC. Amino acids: CASSLQGRGETQYF.

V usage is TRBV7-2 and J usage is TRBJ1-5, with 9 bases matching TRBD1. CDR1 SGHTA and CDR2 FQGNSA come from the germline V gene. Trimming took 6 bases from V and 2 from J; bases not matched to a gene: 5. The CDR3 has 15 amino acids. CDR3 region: CASRPDRGGNQPQHF. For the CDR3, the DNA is TGTGCCAGCAGACCGGACAGGGGCGGCAATCAGCCCCAGCATTTT.

For the CDR3, the DNA is TGTGCCAGCAGTGAAGCCGGTCAAGAGACCCAGTACTTC. Translating it yields CASSEAGQETQYF. The chain employs TRBV2 and TRBJ2-5; the D is unclear. Deletions cut 0 bases from V and 2 bases from J, with 4 bases between. Germline V gives CDR1 SNHLY, CDR2 FYNNEI. The CDR3 is 13 amino acids.

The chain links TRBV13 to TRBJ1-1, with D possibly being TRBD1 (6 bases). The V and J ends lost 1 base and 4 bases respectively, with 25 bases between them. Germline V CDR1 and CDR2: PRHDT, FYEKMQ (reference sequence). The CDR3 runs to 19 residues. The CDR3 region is CASSLEPTISQGFGTEAFF. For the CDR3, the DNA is TGTGCCAGCAGCTTAGAACCCACGATATCACAGGGATTCGGCACTGAAGCTTTCTTT. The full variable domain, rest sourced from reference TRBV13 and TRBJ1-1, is AAGVIQSPRHLIKEKRETATLKCYPIPRHDTVYWYQQGPGQDPQFLISFYEKMQSDKGSIPDRFSAQQFSDYHSELNMSSLELGDSALYFCASSLEPTISQGFGTEAFFGQGTRLTVV.

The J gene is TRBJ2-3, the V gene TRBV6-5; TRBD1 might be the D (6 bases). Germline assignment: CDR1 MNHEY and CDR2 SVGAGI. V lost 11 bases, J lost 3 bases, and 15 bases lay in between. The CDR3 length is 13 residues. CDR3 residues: CASQPGQTDTQYF. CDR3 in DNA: TGTGCCTCCCAACCCGGACAGACAGATACGCAGTATTTT.

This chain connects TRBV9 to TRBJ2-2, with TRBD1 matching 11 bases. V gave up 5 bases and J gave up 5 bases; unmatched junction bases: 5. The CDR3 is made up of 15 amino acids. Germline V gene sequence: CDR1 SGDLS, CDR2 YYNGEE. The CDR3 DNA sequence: TGTGCCAGCAGAAGGGGACAGGGGGGTACCGGGGAGCTGTTTTTT. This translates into CASRRGQGGTGELFF.

CDR3 sequence: CASSLDRGRLETQYF. CDR3 coding DNA: TGTGCCAGCAGCTTAGACAGGGGGCGGTTAGAGACCCAGTACTTC. This chain connects TRBV7-2 to TRBJ2-5; TRBD1 agrees at 9 bases. After removal of 1 base from V and 4 bases from J, the junction contained 4 bases not matched to a gene. Germline loops: CDR1 SGHTA, CDR2 FQGNSA. The CDR3 is 15 amino acids.

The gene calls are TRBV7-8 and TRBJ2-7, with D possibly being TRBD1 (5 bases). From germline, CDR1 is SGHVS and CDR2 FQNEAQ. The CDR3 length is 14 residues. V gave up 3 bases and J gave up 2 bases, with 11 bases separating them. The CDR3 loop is CASSLGQGTYEQYF. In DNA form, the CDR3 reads TGTGCCAGCAGCTTGGGGCAGGGAACCTACGAGCAGTACTTC.

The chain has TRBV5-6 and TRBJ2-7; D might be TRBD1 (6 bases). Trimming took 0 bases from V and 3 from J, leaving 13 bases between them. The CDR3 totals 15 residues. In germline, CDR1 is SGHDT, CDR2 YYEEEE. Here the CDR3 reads CASSLDGTPGYEQYF. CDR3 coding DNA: TGTGCCAGCAGCTTGGATGGGACACCCGGCTACGAGCAGTACTTC.

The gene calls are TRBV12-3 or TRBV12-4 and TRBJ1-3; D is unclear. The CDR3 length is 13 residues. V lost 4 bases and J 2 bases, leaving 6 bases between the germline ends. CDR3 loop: CASSSGAGNTIYF. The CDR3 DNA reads TGTGCCAGCAGTTCCGGGGCTGGAAACACCATATATTTT.